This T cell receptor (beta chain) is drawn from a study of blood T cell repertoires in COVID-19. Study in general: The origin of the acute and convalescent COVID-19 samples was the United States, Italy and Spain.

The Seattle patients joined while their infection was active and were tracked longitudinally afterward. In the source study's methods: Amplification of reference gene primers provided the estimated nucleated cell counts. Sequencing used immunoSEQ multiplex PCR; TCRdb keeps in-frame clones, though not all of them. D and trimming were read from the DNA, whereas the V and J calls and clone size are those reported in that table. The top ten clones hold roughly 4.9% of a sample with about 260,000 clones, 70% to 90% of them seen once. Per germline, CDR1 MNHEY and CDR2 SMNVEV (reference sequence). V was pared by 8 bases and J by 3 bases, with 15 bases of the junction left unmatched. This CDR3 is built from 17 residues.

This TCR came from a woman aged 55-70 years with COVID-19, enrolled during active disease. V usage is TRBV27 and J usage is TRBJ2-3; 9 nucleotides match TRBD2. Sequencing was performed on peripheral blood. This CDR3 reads CASQRKPSGMGTDTQYF. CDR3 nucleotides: TGTGCCAGCCAAAGAAAACCTAGCGGGATGGGTACAGATACGCAGTATTTT.